The rows below give T cell receptor beta chains drawn from one sample of a study of post-analysis software for immune sequencing data. One entry per CDR3 protein results from TCRdb running MiXCR on the PCR reads. The sample gives about 460,000 distinct CDR3 sequences, approximately 46% of which show up once; 9.5% to 13% is in the top ten. The sample taken for sequencing was blood. The receptors come from a girl aged 5-17 years with multiple sclerosis. Both conserved end residues are part of each CDR3. Rows give clone size only sometimes, using once, few, many, or a class for an expanded clone.

cdr3_aa: CASSVGGLPTYEQYF
clone_size: few
v_call: TRBV9

cdr3_aa: CASRTQGGETQYF
clone_size: -
v_call: TRBV7-2

cdr3_aa: CASSWEGGTDTQYF
clone_size: -
v_call: TRBV5-1

cdr3_aa: CASRSRLAGGSYEQYF
clone_size: few
v_call: TRBV2

cdr3_aa: CASSDQTGSDTQYF
clone_size: -
v_call: TRBV6-4

cdr3_aa: CASSLVVGGGGLNSEQYF
clone_size: few
v_call: TRBV7-2

cdr3_aa: CSALGTSGSPSQETQYF
clone_size: -
v_call: TRBV20-1

cdr3_aa: CASTEPVGQGAYEQYF
clone_size: -
v_call: TRBV28

cdr3_aa: CASSYLPNSYEQYF
clone_size: few
v_call: TRBV12-3/TRBV12-4

cdr3_aa: CSTSPPGGTEAFF
clone_size: -
v_call: TRBV29-1

cdr3_aa: CASSEQTGTGDQNIQYF
clone_size: -
v_call: TRBV6-1

cdr3_aa: CASSLARGADTQYF
clone_size: few
v_call: TRBV7-6

cdr3_aa: CASGRDWFYEQYF
clone_size: few
v_call: TRBV7-2

cdr3_aa: CSATTSGSNYGYTF
clone_size: -
v_call: TRBV20-1

cdr3_aa: CASSIKTGPNYGYTF
clone_size: few
v_call: TRBV11-2

cdr3_aa: CASSIGDEQFF
clone_size: -
v_call: TRBV5-5

cdr3_aa: CASSPLRAGGKSIPQYF
clone_size: few
v_call: TRBV12-3/TRBV12-4

cdr3_aa: CASSLRDLAGWGSYNEQFF
clone_size: -
v_call: TRBV7-8

cdr3_aa: CASSLDRADEQYF
clone_size: few
v_call: TRBV7-2

cdr3_aa: CASSLEWNEQYF
clone_size: -
v_call: TRBV7-9

cdr3_aa: CASSPFLRDLTDTQYF
clone_size: few
v_call: TRBV12-3/TRBV12-4

cdr3_aa: CSARLAAYNEQFF
clone_size: few
v_call: TRBV20-1

cdr3_aa: CASSPVTGGGPAKNIQYF
clone_size: -
v_call: TRBV3-1

cdr3_aa: CASVDNSNQPQHF
clone_size: few
v_call: TRBV28

cdr3_aa: CASSQGVEAFF
clone_size: -
v_call: TRBV14

cdr3_aa: CASTSWGTLNTEAFF
clone_size: -
v_call: TRBV5-6

cdr3_aa: CASSLGAGDSYNEQFF
clone_size: -
v_call: TRBV5-1

cdr3_aa: CASSQETGRYEQYF
clone_size: -
v_call: TRBV4-1